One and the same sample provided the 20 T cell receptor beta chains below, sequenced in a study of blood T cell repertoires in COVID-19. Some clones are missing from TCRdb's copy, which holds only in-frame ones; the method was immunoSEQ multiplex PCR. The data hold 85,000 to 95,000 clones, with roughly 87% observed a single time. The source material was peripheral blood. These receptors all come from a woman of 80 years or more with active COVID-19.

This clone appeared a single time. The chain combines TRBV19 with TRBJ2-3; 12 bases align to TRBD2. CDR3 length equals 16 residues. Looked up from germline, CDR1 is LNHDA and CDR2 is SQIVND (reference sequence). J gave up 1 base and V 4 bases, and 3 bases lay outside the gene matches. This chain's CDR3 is CASSTGLAGRTDTQYF. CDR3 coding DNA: TGTGCCAGTAGTACGGGACTAGCGGGCCGCACAGATACGCAGTATTTT.

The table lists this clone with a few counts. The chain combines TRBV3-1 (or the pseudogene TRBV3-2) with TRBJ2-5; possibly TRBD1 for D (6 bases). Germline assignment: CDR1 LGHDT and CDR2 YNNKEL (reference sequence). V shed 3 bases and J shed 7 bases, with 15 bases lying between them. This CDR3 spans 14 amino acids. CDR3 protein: CASSQMWQQGTQYF. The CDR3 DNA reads TGTGCCAGCAGCCAGATGTGGCAACAGGGGACCCAGTACTTC.

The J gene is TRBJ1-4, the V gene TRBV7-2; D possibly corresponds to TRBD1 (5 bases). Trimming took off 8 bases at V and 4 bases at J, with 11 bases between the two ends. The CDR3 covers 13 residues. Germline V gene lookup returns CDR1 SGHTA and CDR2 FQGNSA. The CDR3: CASARQYNEKLFF. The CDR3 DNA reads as TGTGCCAGCGCAAGACAGTATAATGAAAAACTGTTTTTT.

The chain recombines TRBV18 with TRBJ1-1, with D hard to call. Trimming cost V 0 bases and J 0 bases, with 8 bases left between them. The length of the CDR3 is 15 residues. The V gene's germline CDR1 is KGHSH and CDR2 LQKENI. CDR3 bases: TGTGCCAGCTCACCACCGTCAGGTCTGAACACTGAAGCTTTCTTT. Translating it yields CASSPPSGLNTEAFF.

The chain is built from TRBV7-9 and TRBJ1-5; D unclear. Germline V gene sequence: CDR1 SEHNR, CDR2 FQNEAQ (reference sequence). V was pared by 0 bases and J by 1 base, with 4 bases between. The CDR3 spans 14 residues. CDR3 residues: CASSLASSNQPQHF. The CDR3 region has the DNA TGTGCCAGCAGCTTAGCGTCAAGCAATCAGCCCCAGCATTTT.

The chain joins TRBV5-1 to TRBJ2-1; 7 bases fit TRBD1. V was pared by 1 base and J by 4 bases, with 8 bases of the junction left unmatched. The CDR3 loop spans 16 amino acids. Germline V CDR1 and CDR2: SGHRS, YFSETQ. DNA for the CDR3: TGCGCCAGCAGCTTGAGTCCCGGGACAGCTTACAATGAGCAGTTCTTC. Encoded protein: CASSLSPGTAYNEQFF.

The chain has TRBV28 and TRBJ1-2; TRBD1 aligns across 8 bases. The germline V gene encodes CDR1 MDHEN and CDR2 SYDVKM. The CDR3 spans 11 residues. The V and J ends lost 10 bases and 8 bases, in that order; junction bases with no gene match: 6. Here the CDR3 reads CATRTGSGYTF. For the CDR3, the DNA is TGTGCCACCCGGACAGGGAGCGGCTACACCTTC.

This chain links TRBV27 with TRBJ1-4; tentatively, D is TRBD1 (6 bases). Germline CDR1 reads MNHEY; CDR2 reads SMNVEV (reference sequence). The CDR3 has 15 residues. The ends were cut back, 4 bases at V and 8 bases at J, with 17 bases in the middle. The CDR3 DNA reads TGTGCCAGCAGTTCGCCTCACAGGGCTGGGGAAAAACTGTTTTTT. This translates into CASSSPHRAGEKLFF.

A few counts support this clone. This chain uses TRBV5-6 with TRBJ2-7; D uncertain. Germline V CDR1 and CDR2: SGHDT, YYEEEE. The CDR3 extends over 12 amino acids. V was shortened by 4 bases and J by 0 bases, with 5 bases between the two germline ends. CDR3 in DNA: TGTGCCAGCAGCCTAAGCTCCTACGAGCAGTACTTC. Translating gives CASSLSSYEQYF.

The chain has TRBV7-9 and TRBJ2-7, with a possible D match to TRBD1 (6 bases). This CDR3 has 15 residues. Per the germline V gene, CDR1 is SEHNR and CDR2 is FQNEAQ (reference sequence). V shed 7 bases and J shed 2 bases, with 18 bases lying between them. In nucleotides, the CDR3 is TGTGCCAGCATCTCCCTCAGGGGAGAACCCTACGAGCAGTACTTC. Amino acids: CASISLRGEPYEQYF.

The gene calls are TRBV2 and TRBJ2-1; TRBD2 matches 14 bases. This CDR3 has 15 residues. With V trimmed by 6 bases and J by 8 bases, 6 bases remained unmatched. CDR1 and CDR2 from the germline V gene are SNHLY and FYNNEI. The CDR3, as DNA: TGTGCCAGCAGCCGACTAGCGGGAGGGGGCGATGAGCAGTTCTTC. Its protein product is CASSRLAGGGDEQFF.

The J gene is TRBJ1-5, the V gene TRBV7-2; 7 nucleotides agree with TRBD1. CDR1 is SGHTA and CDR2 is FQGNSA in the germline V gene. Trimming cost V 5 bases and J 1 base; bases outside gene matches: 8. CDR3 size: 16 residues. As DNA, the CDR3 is TGTGCCAGCAGCCGTTTCGGCAGGGGGAGCAATCAGCCCCAGCATTTT. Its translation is CASSRFGRGSNQPQHF.

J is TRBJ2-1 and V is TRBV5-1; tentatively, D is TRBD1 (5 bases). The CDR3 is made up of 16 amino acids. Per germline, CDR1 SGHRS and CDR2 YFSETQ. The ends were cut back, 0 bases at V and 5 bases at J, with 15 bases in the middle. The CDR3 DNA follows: TGCGCCAGCAGCTTGGGGATCGTGAGACAGAACAATGAGCAGTTCTTC. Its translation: CASSLGIVRQNNEQFF.

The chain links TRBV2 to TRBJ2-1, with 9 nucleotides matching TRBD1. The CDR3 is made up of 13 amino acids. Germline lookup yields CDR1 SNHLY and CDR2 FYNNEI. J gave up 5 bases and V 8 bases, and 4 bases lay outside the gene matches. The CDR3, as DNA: TGTGCCAGCTACCGGGACAGGGACAATGAGCAGTTCTTC. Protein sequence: CASYRDRDNEQFF.

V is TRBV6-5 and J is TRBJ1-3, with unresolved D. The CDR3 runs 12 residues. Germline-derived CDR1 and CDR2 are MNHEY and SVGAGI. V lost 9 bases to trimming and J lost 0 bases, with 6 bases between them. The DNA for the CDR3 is TGTGCCAGTCGGGGCTCTGGAAACACCATATATTTT. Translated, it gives CASRGSGNTIYF.

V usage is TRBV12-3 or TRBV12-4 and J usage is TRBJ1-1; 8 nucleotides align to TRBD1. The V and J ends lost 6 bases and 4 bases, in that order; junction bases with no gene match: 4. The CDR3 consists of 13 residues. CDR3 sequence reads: CASREDRVTEAFF. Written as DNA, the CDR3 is TGTGCCAGCAGGGAGGACAGGGTCACTGAAGCTTTCTTT.

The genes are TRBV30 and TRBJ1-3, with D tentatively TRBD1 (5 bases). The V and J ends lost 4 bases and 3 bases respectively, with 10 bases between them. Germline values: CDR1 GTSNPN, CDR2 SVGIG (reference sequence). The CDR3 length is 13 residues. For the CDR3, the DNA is TGTGCCTGGAACTCAGGGAATGGAAACACCATATATTTT. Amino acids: CAWNSGNGNTIYF.

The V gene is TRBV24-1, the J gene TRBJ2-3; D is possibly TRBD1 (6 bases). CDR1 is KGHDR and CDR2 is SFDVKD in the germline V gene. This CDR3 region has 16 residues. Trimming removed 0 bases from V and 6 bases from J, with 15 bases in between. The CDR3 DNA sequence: TGTGCCACCAGTGATTTGAAGGGACATCAAACTGATACGCAGTATTTT. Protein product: CATSDLKGHQTDTQYF.

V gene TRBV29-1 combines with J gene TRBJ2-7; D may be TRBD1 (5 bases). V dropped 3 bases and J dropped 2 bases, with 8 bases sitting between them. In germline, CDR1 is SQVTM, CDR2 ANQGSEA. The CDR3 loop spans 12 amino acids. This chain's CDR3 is CSVEGQTYEQYF. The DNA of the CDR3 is TGCAGCGTTGAGGGGCAGACCTACGAGCAGTACTTC.

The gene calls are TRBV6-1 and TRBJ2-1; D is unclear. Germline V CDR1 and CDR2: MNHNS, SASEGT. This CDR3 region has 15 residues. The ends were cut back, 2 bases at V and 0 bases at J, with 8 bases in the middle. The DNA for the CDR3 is TGTGCCAGCAGTGAACTTTACAGCTCCTACAATGAGCAGTTCTTC. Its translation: CASSELYSSYNEQFF.